These 30 T cell receptor beta chains originate from one sample sequenced in a study of cytomegalovirus exposure and HLA in healthy donors (TCRdb year 2017). The library relied on the immunoSEQ multiplex PCR assay. A mixture of 60 forward primers for TCR Vbeta segments and 13 reverse primers for TCR Jbeta segments was used in the multiplex PCR. Here the immuneACCESS table is served through TCRdb, limited to in-frame sequences with V and J called. Missing clones are a known gap in these copies; in checked studies unresolved V genes cover under half, and the rest lacks a known reason. This sample is represented by some 150,000 clones; approximately 85% of them were singletons. Roughly 2.4% of the sample rests with the top ten. The sequencing input was PBMCs. The receptor source for this set is a woman between 18 and 29 years old in good health and CMV-seronegative.

The V call is TRBV2, the J call TRBJ2-3; 8 bases are shared with TRBD2. Losses at the gene ends were 2 bases for V and 2 bases for J; bases not matched to a gene: 9. Germline V gene data show CDR1 as SNHLY and CDR2 as FYNNEI. The CDR3 spans 17 residues. This chain's CDR3 is CASSESFGGEYTDTQYF. For the CDR3, the DNA is TGTGCCAGCAGTGAAAGTTTCGGGGGGGAGTACACAGATACGCAGTATTTT. Using reference TRBV2 and TRBJ2-3 for the parts outside the CDR3, the full variable domain is EPEVTQTPSHQVTQMGQEVILRCVPISNHLYFYWYRQILGQKVEFLVSFYNNEISEKSEIFDDQFSVERPDGSNFTLKIRSTKLEDSAMYFCASSESFGGEYTDTQYFGPGTRLTVL.

This clone was detected a few times. The J gene is TRBJ2-7, the V gene TRBV19; D perhaps matches TRBD2 (6 bases). Germline loops: CDR1 LNHDA, CDR2 SQIVND (reference sequence). CDR3 size: 13 residues. Deletions cut 4 bases from V and 6 bases from J, with 13 bases between. CDR3 sequence reads: CASSNGQAGEQYF. The DNA for the CDR3 is TGTGCCAGTAGTAACGGACAAGCGGGCGAGCAGTACTTC.

The V gene is TRBV9, the J gene TRBJ2-3, with 8 bases aligning to TRBD2. The CDR3 totals 17 residues. The junction had 16 bases not matched to a gene; V was cut back by 7 bases and J by 3 bases. Per germline, CDR1 SGDLS and CDR2 YYNGEE. The CDR3 coding sequence is TGTGCCAGCGGCCCGGGGGGGCCCAACCCATTGACAGATACGCAGTATTTT. Amino acid sequence: CASGPGGPNPLTDTQYF.

The V gene is TRBV7-9, the J gene TRBJ1-5; D may be TRBD1 (6 bases). Deletions cut 5 bases from V and 2 bases from J, with 16 bases between. The germline V gene has CDR1 SEHNR and CDR2 FQNEAQ (reference sequence). The CDR3 spans 16 residues. In nucleotides, the CDR3 is TGTGCCAGCAGCCGCCAGGGGCAGAGTGGCAATCAGCCCCAGCATTTT. Its translation: CASSRQGQSGNQPQHF.

This chain connects TRBV30 to TRBJ2-7; TRBD2 matches 7 bases. The germline V gene has CDR1 GTSNPN and CDR2 SVGIG (reference sequence). This CDR3 is 12 amino acids long. V dropped 3 bases and J dropped 6; count of bases not matched to a gene: 5. The CDR3: CAWSLGGVEQYF. DNA of the CDR3: TGTGCCTGGAGCCTTGGGGGGGTCGAGCAGTACTTC.

V is TRBV7-2 and J is TRBJ2-7; no firm D call. This CDR3 is built from 12 residues. The ends were cut back, 1 base at V and 5 bases at J, with 6 bases in the middle. Per germline, CDR1 SGHTA and CDR2 FQGNSA. This chain's CDR3 is CASSLGLNEQYF. The CDR3 region has the DNA TGTGCCAGCAGCTTAGGGCTCAACGAGCAGTACTTC.

This clone was found a few times. The chain has TRBV10-3 and TRBJ2-7; weak D call: TRBD1 (5 bases). The V gene lost 10 bases and the J gene lost 4 bases, with 17 bases spanning the gap. CDR1 is ENHRY, CDR2 SYGVKD, per germline. This CDR3 has 13 residues. CDR3 sequence reads: CATMGHSFYEQYF. CDR3 nucleotide sequence: TGTGCCACCATGGGGCACAGTTTTTACGAGCAGTACTTC.

The table lists this clone with a count of one. V usage is TRBV4-3 and J usage is TRBJ2-2; 8 bases are a match to TRBD2. This CDR3 has 18 residues. The junction had 10 bases not matched to a gene; V was cut back by 1 base and J by 3 bases. The germline CDR1 and CDR2 sequences are LGHNA and YSLEER. CDR3 DNA: TGCGCCAGCAGCCAAGCCACGGGGGGGGTGTTTGACACCGGGGAGCTGTTTTTT. Translated, it gives CASSQATGGVFDTGELFF.

The V gene is TRBV5-4, the J gene TRBJ2-7, with D perhaps TRBD2 (5 bases). Per the germline V gene, CDR1 is SGHNT and CDR2 is YYREEE (reference sequence). This CDR3 has 15 amino acids. The V and J ends lost 0 bases and 0 bases respectively, with 10 bases between them. CDR3 DNA: TGTGCCAGCAGCTTGGTTGGAGCGGACTCCTACGAGCAGTACTTC. As protein: CASSLVGADSYEQYF.

This rearrangement joins TRBV4-2 to TRBJ1-3; D is unclear. CDR3 length equals 11 residues. V was trimmed by 8 bases and J by 8 bases, leaving 10 bases between them. The germline V gene encodes CDR1 LGHNA and CDR2 YNFKEQ. CDR3 sequence: CASGISDTIYF. DNA for the CDR3: TGTGCCAGCGGTATATCGGACACCATATATTTT.

This clone was observed a single time. The chain combines TRBV4-2 with TRBJ2-7; TRBD2 matches at 9 bases. Germline values: CDR1 LGHNA, CDR2 YNFKEQ. Trimming cost V 4 bases and J 2 bases; bases outside gene matches: 3. CDR3 length: 14 amino acids. CDR3 region: CASSPGLAPYEQYF. Here the CDR3 DNA reads TGTGCCAGCAGCCCGGGACTAGCCCCCTACGAGCAGTACTTC.

This clone has just a few counts. CDR3 bases: TGCGCCAGCAGCCGTCTTGTAGGGGGCGCGTCCGAGCAGTACTTC. Its protein product is CASSRLVGGASEQYF. The chain is built from TRBV4-3 and TRBJ2-7; 7 bases match TRBD1. Germline assignment: CDR1 LGHNA and CDR2 YSLEER. Trimming cost V 4 bases and J 6 bases; bases outside gene matches: 12. The CDR3 has 15 amino acids.

CDR3 nucleotide sequence: TGTGCCAGTAGTATTGAAGCGGGCAGCAGAAACACCATATATTTT. Its translation is CASSIEAGSRNTIYF. The chain combines TRBV19 with TRBJ1-3; no reliable D call. The CDR3 has 15 residues. With 3 bases removed from V and 5 bases from J, the gap between germline ends came to 14 bases. CDR1 and CDR2 from the germline V gene are LNHDA and SQIVND (reference sequence).

In DNA form, the CDR3 reads TGTGCCAGCAGCTTGACAGTTACCGGGGAGCTGTTTTTT. This encodes CASSLTVTGELFF. The rearrangement joins TRBV11-2 to TRBJ2-2; perhaps TRBD1 as D (5 bases). The CDR3 loop spans 13 amino acids. The ends were cut back, 3 bases at V and 5 bases at J, with 7 bases in the middle. Germline V lookup: CDR1 SGHAT, CDR2 FQNNGV. The whole variable domain, filled in from reference TRBV11-2 and TRBJ2-2, reads EAGVAQSPRYKIIEKRQSVAFWCNPISGHATLYWYQQILGQGPKLLIQFQNNGVVDDSQLPKDRFSAERLKGVDSTLKIQPAKLEDSAVYLCASSLTVTGELFFGEGSRLTVL.

The chain couples TRBV2 to TRBJ2-6; 9 bases line up with TRBD2. Germline V gene lookup returns CDR1 SNHLY and CDR2 FYNNEI. The CDR3 contains 15 residues. V trimming: 8 bases; J trimming: 0 bases; junction bases outside the gene matches: 2. DNA of the CDR3: TGTGCCAGCGCGGGAGGGTCCTCTGGGGCCAACGTCCTGACTTTC. The encoded protein is CASAGGSSGANVLTF.

A few counts support this clone. The V gene is TRBV4-3, the J gene TRBJ2-2; D not resolved. CDR1 and CDR2 (germline): LGHNA, YSLEER. V was cut by 1 base and J by 4 bases, with 7 bases left in between. This CDR3 has 14 residues. CDR3 residues: CASSQVKLTGELFF. CDR3 sequence (DNA): TGCGCCAGCAGCCAAGTAAAGCTCACCGGGGAGCTGTTTTTT.

The chain uses TRBV7-2 and TRBJ2-3; 7 bases map to TRBD2. Germline assignment: CDR1 SGHTA and CDR2 FQGNSA. The CDR3 has 15 residues. The ends lost 5 bases at V and 2 bases at J; junction bases unmatched: 7. The CDR3 nucleotides read TGTGCCAGCAGCCCCCGACTAGCCAACACAGATACGCAGTATTTT. The encoded protein is CASSPRLANTDTQYF.

The chain couples TRBV15 to TRBJ1-4; D gene ambiguous. In germline, CDR1 is LNHNV, CDR2 YYDKDF (reference sequence). CDR3 length: 12 amino acids. V was pared by 6 bases and J by 8 bases, with 10 bases between. The DNA for the CDR3 is TGTGCCACCAGGACTATGGGCGAAAAACTGTTTTTT. It yields the protein CATRTMGEKLFF.

The chain carries TRBV28 and TRBJ2-5; 11 bases are shared with TRBD1. The CDR3 extends over 16 amino acids. J was trimmed by 5 bases and V by 5 bases; bases with no gene match: 10. Germline loops: CDR1 MDHEN, CDR2 SYDVKM. The CDR3 DNA follows: TGTGCCAGCAGTGGACGGGACAGGGGGATTCGGGAGACCCAGTACTTC. This translates into CASSGRDRGIRETQYF.

A few counts support this clone. CDR3 nucleotide sequence: TGCAGCGTTCTCAGTTCTAACTATGGCTACACCTTC. Protein: CSVLSSNYGYTF. The V call is TRBV29-1, the J call TRBJ1-2; D gene uncertain. This CDR3 region has 12 residues. Trimming cost V 5 bases and J 0 bases, with 7 bases left between them. Germline values: CDR1 SQVTM, CDR2 ANQGSEA.

The rearrangement links TRBV6-5 to TRBJ2-7; D perhaps matches TRBD1 (6 bases). The CDR3 is 13 amino acids. Germline V gene data show CDR1 as MNHEY and CDR2 as SVGAGI. Trimming stripped 6 bases from V and 3 bases from J, with 12 bases between. The CDR3, as DNA: TGTGCCAGCAGCCTAGGACAGAGCTACGAGCAGTACTTC. Translated, it gives CASSLGQSYEQYF.

This chain joins TRBV18 and TRBJ1-2, with TRBD1 matching 7 bases. V was pared by 0 bases and J by 4 bases, with 5 bases of the junction left unmatched. This CDR3 contains 15 residues. In germline, CDR1 is KGHSH, CDR2 LQKENI. For the CDR3, the DNA is TGTGCCAGCTCACCACCCGGGACAGCCCTCTATGGCTACACCTTC. It encodes CASSPPGTALYGYTF.

This clone was recorded only once. CDR3 amino acids: CASSVGGGAGNEQFF. For the CDR3, the DNA is TGTGCCAGCAGCGTAGGCGGGGGGGCCGGTAATGAGCAGTTCTTC. This sequence joins TRBV9 and TRBJ2-1; 9 nucleotides agree with TRBD2. The CDR3 has 15 residues. With 0 bases clipped from V and 7 bases from J, the junction kept 5 bases outside the gene matches. Germline assignment: CDR1 SGDLS and CDR2 YYNGEE.

Concerning this clone itself: A read error may account for a junction end that differs from germline. V gene TRBV7-6 combines with J gene TRBJ1-3; D is ambiguous. The length of the CDR3 is 13 residues. Germline V lookup: CDR1 SGHVS, CDR2 FNYEAQ. As DNA, the CDR3 is TGTGCCAGCGCCGGGTACTCTGAAAACACCATATATTTT. As protein: CASAGYSENTIYF.

In its sample, this clone was seen a few times. The V gene is TRBV12-5, the J gene TRBJ1-5; maybe TRBD1 (5 bases). V gave up 6 bases and J gave up 2 bases, with 8 bases separating them. CDR3 length equals 13 residues. Germline assignment: CDR1 LGHNT and CDR2 FRNRAP. The chain's CDR3 is CASGPGGNQPQHF. CDR3 nucleotide sequence: TGTGCTAGTGGACCGGGGGGCAATCAGCCCCAGCATTTT.

The chain uses TRBV13 and TRBJ2-3; 11 positions match TRBD2. V dropped 4 bases and J dropped 1; count of bases not matched to a gene: 10. The CDR3 covers 18 residues. Germline CDR1 is PRHDT and CDR2 is FYEKMQ (reference sequence). The DNA for the CDR3 is TGTGCCAGCAGCTCCGGACTAGCGGGTAAGGGCCGCACAGATACGCAGTATTTT. Translated, it gives CASSSGLAGKGRTDTQYF.

The chain has TRBV28 and TRBJ1-5, with D maybe TRBD1 (6 bases). The CDR3 is 18 residues long. Trimming left V 7 bases short and J 2 bases short, with 24 bases between. Germline CDR1 reads MDHEN; CDR2 reads SYDVKM. The DNA of the CDR3 is TGTGCCAGCACCCCTGGGGCAGGGGAAACGGGGCGCAATCAGCCCCAGCATTTT. Translation gives CASTPGAGETGRNQPQHF.

This clone was observed a few times. The V gene is TRBV11-3, the J gene TRBJ2-3; D gene unclear. Germline CDR1 is SGHNT and CDR2 is YENEEA. This CDR3 region has 14 residues. V was shortened by 0 bases and J by 0 bases, with 4 bases between the two germline ends. CDR3 region: CASSLDGSTDTQYF. In nucleotides, the CDR3 is TGTGCCAGCAGCTTAGACGGGAGCACAGATACGCAGTATTTT.

The chain employs TRBV2 and TRBJ2-1; the D gene is possibly TRBD1 (6 bases). V was pared by 4 bases and J by 12 bases, with 13 bases between. Germline V gene data show CDR1 as SNHLY and CDR2 as FYNNEI. The CDR3 length is 12 residues. CDR3 sequence (DNA): TGTGCCAGCAGTGTCGGGAAAGGGGGGCAGTTCTTC. This encodes CASSVGKGGQFF.

V gene TRBV5-1 combines with J gene TRBJ1-1; 7 bases line up with TRBD1. Germline-derived CDR1 and CDR2 are SGHRS and YFSETQ. This CDR3 has 15 residues. V shed 4 bases, J shed 4 bases, and the junction held 10 bases outside the gene matches. CDR3 residues: CASSQRYRGSTEAFF. The CDR3 DNA follows: TGCGCCAGCAGCCAGAGGTACAGGGGAAGCACTGAAGCTTTCTTT.